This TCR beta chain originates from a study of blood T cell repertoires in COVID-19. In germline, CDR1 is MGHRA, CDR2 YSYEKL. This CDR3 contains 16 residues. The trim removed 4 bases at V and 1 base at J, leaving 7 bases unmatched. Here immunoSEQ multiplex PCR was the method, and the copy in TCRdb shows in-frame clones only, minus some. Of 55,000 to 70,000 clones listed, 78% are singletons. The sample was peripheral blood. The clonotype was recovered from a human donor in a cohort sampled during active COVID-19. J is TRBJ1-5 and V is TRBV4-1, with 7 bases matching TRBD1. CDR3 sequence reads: CASSRTYRGSNQPQHF. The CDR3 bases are TGCGCCAGCAGCCGGACCTACAGGGGAAGCAATCAGCCCCAGCATTTT.